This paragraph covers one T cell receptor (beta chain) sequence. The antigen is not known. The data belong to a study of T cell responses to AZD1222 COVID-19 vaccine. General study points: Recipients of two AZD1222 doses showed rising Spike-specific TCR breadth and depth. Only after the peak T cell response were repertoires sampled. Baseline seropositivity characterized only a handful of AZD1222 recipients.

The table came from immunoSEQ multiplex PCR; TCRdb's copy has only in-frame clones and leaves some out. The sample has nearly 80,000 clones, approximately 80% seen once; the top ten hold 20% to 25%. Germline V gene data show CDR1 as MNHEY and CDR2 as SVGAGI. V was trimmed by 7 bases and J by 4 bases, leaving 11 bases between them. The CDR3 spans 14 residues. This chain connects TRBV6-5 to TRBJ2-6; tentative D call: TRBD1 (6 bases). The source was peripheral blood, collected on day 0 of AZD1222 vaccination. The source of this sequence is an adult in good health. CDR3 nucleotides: TGTGCCAGCAAGTCGGGGACAGGGGCCAACGTCCTGACTTTC. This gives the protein CASKSGTGANVLTF.